The 24 T cell receptor beta chains below come from one sample, sequenced in a study of T cell repertoires in cytomegalovirus infection. TCRdb re-analysed the reads in MiXCR, keeping a single row per CDR3 protein. This sample has hundreds of thousands of distinct CDR3 sequences, with about 17% found just once. Sequenced input: PBMCs. Receptor source: a human donor in good health (CMV status not recorded). Some clones in this sample may be carry-over from other donors' samples.

This clonotype was observed at least ten times. V and J are TRBV7-2 and TRBJ2-1; possible D gene TRBD2, 7 bases. This CDR3 has 14 residues. Per the germline V gene, CDR1 is SGHTA and CDR2 is FQGNSA. V shed 5 bases and J shed 8 bases, with 16 bases lying between them. This chain's CDR3 is CASSRVGGGYEQFF. CDR3 nucleotide sequence: TGTGCCAGCAGCCGCGTTGGGGGGGGCTATGAGCAGTTCTTC.

This clonotype was picked up a small number of times. The chain carries TRBV28 and TRBJ1-5; D is ambiguous. CDR1 is MDHEN and CDR2 is SYDVKM in the germline V gene. The V and J ends lost 6 bases and 6 bases respectively, with 15 bases between them. CDR3 length equals 14 residues. CDR3 in amino acids: CASRSFAAPQPQHF. Written as DNA, the CDR3 is TGTGCCAGCAGGTCTTTCGCTGCTCCTCAGCCCCAGCATTTT.

The chain links TRBV2 to TRBJ2-7, with D maybe TRBD1 (6 bases). The ends were cut back, 10 bases at V and 0 bases at J, with 10 bases in the middle. This CDR3 is 12 amino acids long. Looked up from germline, CDR1 is SNHLY and CDR2 is FYNNEI. The CDR3 is CATGADSYEQYF. The DNA for the CDR3 is TGTGCCACAGGGGCGGACTCCTACGAGCAGTACTTC.

The chain links TRBV28 to TRBJ1-5; a weak D match, TRBD1 (5 bases). Trimming took off 1 base at V and 5 bases at J, with 9 bases between the two ends. The CDR3 has 14 residues. The germline V gene encodes CDR1 MDHEN and CDR2 SYDVKM. The CDR3 DNA is TGTGCCAGCAGTTTATTGGGGACTTATCAGCCCCAGCATTTT. Its protein is CASSLLGTYQPQHF.

This clonotype was recorded many times. V is TRBV6-1 and J is TRBJ1-5; weak D call: TRBD1 (5 bases). The CDR3 sequence is 14 residues long. V was cut by 5 bases and J by 7 bases, with 15 bases left in between. Germline V gene lookup returns CDR1 MNHNS and CDR2 SASEGT. Here the CDR3 DNA reads TGTGCCAGCAGTCGGACCGTCGGGGGGCAGCCCCAGCATTTT. This encodes CASSRTVGGQPQHF.

The J gene is TRBJ2-3, the V gene TRBV20-1; TRBD2 matches at 10 bases. Germline assignment: CDR1 DFQATT and CDR2 SNEGSKA (reference sequence). V gave up 1 base and J gave up 6 bases; unmatched junction bases: 7. The CDR3 sequence is 15 residues long. The CDR3 sequence: CSARGTSGRIDTQYF. DNA for the CDR3: TGCAGTGCTAGAGGGACTAGCGGCCGCATCGATACGCAGTATTTT.

This clonotype showed up just a few times. The chain joins TRBV20-1 to TRBJ1-1; D unresolved. Germline CDR1 DFQATT, CDR2 SNEGSKA (reference sequence). This CDR3 has 14 residues. V lost 0 bases, J lost 0 bases, and 8 bases lay in between. The DNA for the CDR3 is TGCAGTGCTAGAGAAGGGAACCTGAACACTGAAGCTTTCTTT. This encodes CSAREGNLNTEAFF.

This clonotype was seen more than once but under ten times. The chain links TRBV4-3 to TRBJ1-1; a possible D gene is TRBD1 (5 bases). The CDR3 has 20 residues. CDR1 LGHNA and CDR2 YSLEER come from the germline V gene. Trimming shortened V by 0 bases and J by 0 bases, and 23 bases separated the two germline ends. The CDR3 nucleotides read TGCGCCAGCAGCCAAGATAACTTTGAGGGGCGAGGTTCTATGAACACTGAAGCTTTCTTT. Amino acid sequence: CASSQDNFEGRGSMNTEAFF.

The V call is TRBV7-6, the J call TRBJ2-5, with a weak D call TRBD1 (6 bases). The germline CDR1 and CDR2 sequences are SGHVS and FNYEAQ. V lost 5 bases and J 2 bases, leaving 27 bases between the germline ends. The CDR3 contains 19 residues. The CDR3 coding sequence is TGTGCCAGCAGCCCATCTCCCCCTACCACATCAGGGGTACAAGAGACCCAGTACTTC. Its protein product is CASSPSPPTTSGVQETQYF.

This clonotype was seen many times. The V and J genes are TRBV7-2 and TRBJ1-5; D not resolved. Trimming removed 4 bases at V and 0 bases at J, with 4 bases between. The CDR3 is 13 amino acids. In germline, CDR1 is SGHTA, CDR2 FQGNSA. The CDR3 sequence is CASSSGSNQPQHF. CDR3 bases: TGTGCCAGCAGCTCGGGTAGCAATCAGCCCCAGCATTTT.

The chain joins TRBV9 to TRBJ1-6; 12 bases line up with TRBD1. The germline gives CDR1 SGDLS, CDR2 YYNGEE. V lost 4 bases, J lost 10 bases, and 12 bases stayed unmatched. The CDR3 spans 17 residues. The CDR3 is CASSPTLGTGGSSPLHF. The DNA for the CDR3 is TGTGCCAGCAGCCCCACGTTGGGGACAGGGGGCAGCTCACCCCTCCACTTT. The complete variable domain, with remaining parts taken from reference TRBV9 and TRBJ1-6, reads DSGVTQTPKHLITATGQRVTLRCSPRSGDLSVYWYQQSLDQGLQFLIQYYNGEERAKGNILERFSAQQFPDLHSELNLSSLELGDSALYFCASSPTLGTGGSSPLHFGNGTRLTVT.

The table lists this clonotype with a few counts. The chain uses TRBV12-5 and TRBJ2-1, with D tentatively TRBD2 (5 bases). The CDR3 contains 12 residues. Germline V gene data show CDR1 as LGHNT and CDR2 as FRNRAP. V gave up 7 bases and J gave up 7 bases, with 11 bases separating them. The CDR3 spells CASALRGNEQFF. The DNA for the CDR3 is TGTGCTAGTGCTCTCCGAGGGAATGAGCAGTTCTTC.

This clonotype was seen at least ten times. V is TRBV19 and J is TRBJ1-1; no reliable D call. Germline CDR1 and CDR2: LNHDA and SQIVND (reference sequence). The V gene lost 10 bases and the J gene lost 5 bases, with 23 bases spanning the gap. The CDR3 contains 15 residues. CDR3 loop: CAISRRARSGTEAFF. The DNA of the CDR3 is TGTGCCATTTCACGCCGGGCGAGGTCTGGAACTGAAGCTTTCTTT.

This chain connects TRBV5-1 to TRBJ1-1; D possibly corresponds to TRBD1 (6 bases). Trimming left V 4 bases short and J 2 bases short, with 12 bases between. This CDR3 comprises 14 residues. Germline values: CDR1 SGHRS, CDR2 YFSETQ. The CDR3 region has the DNA TGCGCCAGCAGCAACACAGGGTTTAACACTGAAGCTTTCTTT. Protein product: CASSNTGFNTEAFF.

This clonotype has a handful of counts. The V gene is TRBV27, the J gene TRBJ1-1, with 7 bases matching TRBD1. CDR3 length equals 12 residues. Germline V gene lookup returns CDR1 MNHEY and CDR2 SMNVEV (reference sequence). Unmatched junction bases numbered 5, after V lost 8 bases and J lost 5 bases. The CDR3 coding sequence is TGTGCCAGCCGGGGACAGCTAACTGAAGCTTTCTTT. Translation gives CASRGQLTEAFF.

The count of this clonotype is one. This may come from a read error, since a much larger clone is one base off. The rearrangement uses TRBV7-2 and TRBJ1-3; D is unclear. The germline V gene encodes CDR1 SGHTA and CDR2 FQGNSA. The length of the CDR3 is 13 residues. The CDR3 loop is CAGSYASGNTIYF. The CDR3 DNA reads as TGTGCCGGCAGCTATGCCTCTGGAAACACCATATATTTT.

This clonotype was recorded many times. The rearrangement links TRBV11-3 to TRBJ2-2; 9 positions agree with TRBD1. In germline, CDR1 is SGHNT, CDR2 YENEEA. The CDR3 runs 15 residues. Losses at the gene ends were 1 base for V and 12 bases for J; bases not matched to a gene: 9. CDR3 protein: CASSLGGQGPAKLFF. The DNA for the CDR3 is TGTGCCAGCAGCTTAGGGGGACAGGGCCCGGCGAAGCTGTTTTTT.

The rearrangement joins TRBV10-3 to TRBJ1-5, with D maybe TRBD1 (5 bases). This CDR3 is built from 14 residues. The germline V gene has CDR1 ENHRY and CDR2 SYGVKD. Trimming shortened V by 1 base and J by 7 bases, and 11 bases separated the two germline ends. The CDR3 region has the DNA TGTGCCATCAGTGAGTTTCAGGGATCACAGCCCCAGCATTTT. Amino acids: CAISEFQGSQPQHF.

In its sample, this clonotype was seen many times. This chain uses TRBV12-3 or TRBV12-4 with TRBJ2-3; 9 nucleotides agree with TRBD2. The CDR3 covers 15 residues. Trimming removed 5 bases from V and 3 bases from J; junction bases left unmatched: 6. The CDR3: CASSPQAGGTDTQYF. CDR3 nucleotides: TGTGCCAGCAGTCCTCAAGCGGGGGGAACAGATACGCAGTATTTT.

This clonotype was seen ten or more times. The rearrangement joins TRBV7-9 to TRBJ2-1; 11 bases line up with TRBD2. The CDR3 totals 17 residues. The germline gives CDR1 SEHNR, CDR2 FQNEAQ (reference sequence). With V trimmed by 5 bases and J by 3 bases, 9 bases remained unmatched. As DNA, the CDR3 is TGTGCCAGCAGCCCCCCCCTAGCGGGGGGAGGCTACAATGAGCAGTTCTTC. Protein product: CASSPPLAGGGYNEQFF.

The J gene is TRBJ2-5, the V gene TRBV2, with 7 bases aligning to TRBD1. CDR1 is SNHLY and CDR2 is FYNNEI in the germline V gene. Losses at the gene ends were 7 bases for V and 2 bases for J; bases not matched to a gene: 7. This CDR3 has 14 residues. The CDR3 region has the DNA TGTGCCAGCAACCGACAGGGACAACAAGAGACCCAGTACTTC. This gives the protein CASNRQGQQETQYF.

The CDR3 region has the DNA TGTGCCAGCAGCTCAGGGGAGGGAACTAATGAAAAACTGTTTTTT. As protein: CASSSGEGTNEKLFF. The J gene is TRBJ1-4, the V gene TRBV7-4, with a tentative D call TRBD1 (6 bases). Trimming removed 4 bases at V and 1 base at J, with 10 bases between. This CDR3 comprises 15 residues. Germline values: CDR1 SGHVT, CDR2 SQSDAQ.

This clonotype was detected only a few times. V and J are TRBV5-6 and TRBJ1-5; perhaps TRBD1 as D (5 bases). V was clipped by 4 bases and J by 4 bases, with 12 bases between them. Germline V gene data show CDR1 as SGHDT and CDR2 as YYEEEE. This CDR3 is built from 14 residues. The CDR3 DNA sequence: TGTGCCAGCAGCACAGGACGTATTAATCAGCCCCAGCATTTT. Residues: CASSTGRINQPQHF.

The chain links TRBV15 to TRBJ1-1; a weak D match, TRBD1 (5 bases). In germline, CDR1 is LNHNV, CDR2 YYDKDF (reference sequence). Trimming removed 2 bases at V and 1 base at J, with 11 bases between. CDR3 length: 15 amino acids. CDR3 nucleotide sequence: TGTGCCACCAGCAGACCGGGCGGGACGAACACTGAAGCTTTCTTT. This encodes CATSRPGGTNTEAFF.